A single sample is the source of the 22 T cell receptor beta chains below, sequenced in a study of T cells in Graves' hyperthyroidism and ophthalmopathy. The investigators amplified TCR beta CDR3 regions from RNA transcripts. With the HTBI primer set, the TCR CDR3 went through a first round of RT-PCR. TCRdb fed the multiplex PCR reads into MiXCR, producing one record per CDR3 protein. The sample has a few hundred thousand distinct CDR3 sequences; approximately 49% are singletons. Sequencing was carried out using peripheral blood or thyroid tissue (not recorded which). The receptors derive from an adult woman with Graves' disease, either hyperthyroidism or ophthalmopathy (not recorded which).

The chain carries TRBV7-2 and TRBJ2-7; TRBD1 might be the D (6 bases). Trimming took 5 bases from V and 0 from J, leaving 17 bases between them. CDR1 is SGHTA and CDR2 is FQGNSA in the germline V gene. The CDR3 is 16 amino acids. The CDR3 DNA is TGTGCCAGCAGCCTTGACAGGACTCGGAGCTCCTACGAGCAGTACTTC. Its protein product is CASSLDRTRSSYEQYF.

The rearrangement joins TRBV7-9 to TRBJ2-2; maybe TRBD1 (6 bases). CDR1 is SEHNR and CDR2 is FQNEAQ in the germline V gene (reference sequence). The V and J ends lost 5 bases and 2 bases respectively, with 12 bases between them. The CDR3 extends over 15 amino acids. CDR3: CASSPDRFNTGELFF. DNA for the CDR3: TGTGCCAGCAGCCCCGACAGGTTTAACACCGGGGAGCTGTTTTTT. Variable domain in full (rest from reference TRBV7-9 and TRBJ2-2): DTGVSQNPRHKITKRGQNVTFRCDPISEHNRLYWYRQTLGQGPEFLTYFQNEAQLEKSRLLSDRFSAERPKGSFSTLEIQRTEQGDSAMYLCASSPDRFNTGELFFGEGSRLTVL.

The chain has TRBV6-1 and TRBJ2-5, with D perhaps matching TRBD2 (6 bases). The length of the CDR3 is 11 residues. Germline CDR1 is MNHNS and CDR2 is SASEGT. The germline V and J ends were trimmed by 2 bases and 9 bases, with 7 bases remaining between them. The DNA for the CDR3 is TGTGCCAGCAGTGAATGGGGGGCCCAGTACTTC. Translated: CASSEWGAQYF.

In the case of this clonotype: The DNA is left out, because the CDR3 cannot be placed on it with certainty; the CDR3 is given as TCRdb lists it. The chain carries TRBV10-3 and TRBJ1-4. Inclusive of both ends, the CDR3 amounts to 16 amino acids. Looked up from germline, CDR1 is ENHRY and CDR2 is SYGVKD. The CDR3 reads CAICSATPWTSEKLFF.

The table lists this clonotype with many counts. This chain links TRBV20-1 with TRBJ2-7; 8 bases fit TRBD2. The CDR3 is made up of 13 amino acids. V lost 5 bases and J lost 6; bases outside the gene matches: 9. Germline V gene sequence: CDR1 DFQATT, CDR2 SNEGSKA (reference sequence). The CDR3 loop is CSALTSAALEQYF. The CDR3 bases are TGCAGTGCTTTGACTAGCGCGGCCCTCGAGCAGTACTTC.

The chain uses TRBV29-1 and TRBJ2-7; TRBD1 matches 8 bases. CDR3 size: 12 residues. J lost 2 bases, V lost 7 bases, and 4 bases had no gene match. The germline V gene has CDR1 SQVTM and CDR2 ANQGSEA. CDR3 sequence: CSAGDRTYEQYF. For the CDR3, the DNA is TGCAGCGCAGGGGACAGGACCTACGAGCAGTACTTC.

The V gene is TRBV29-1, the J gene TRBJ1-1, with D possibly TRBD1 on 6 matching bases. Germline V CDR1 and CDR2: SQVTM, ANQGSEA. The CDR3 has 14 amino acids. Trimming removed 1 base from V and 5 bases from J, with 14 bases in between. The CDR3 reads CSVEVGGTGTEAFF. CDR3 DNA: TGCAGCGTTGAAGTAGGGGGGACTGGAACTGAAGCTTTCTTT.

This clonotype was recorded a few times. This chain uses TRBV29-1 with TRBJ2-7; tentatively, D is TRBD1 (5 bases). Looked up from germline, CDR1 is SQVTM and CDR2 is ANQGSEA. This CDR3 region has 11 residues. The V end lost 6 bases, the J end lost 2 bases, and 8 bases lay between the germline ends. The CDR3 reads CSVPGPYEQYF. CDR3 nucleotides: TGCAGCGTCCCAGGGCCCTACGAGCAGTACTTC.

There are a few counts of this clonotype. The chain is built from TRBV11-2 and TRBJ2-7; D not certain. Per germline, CDR1 SGHAT and CDR2 FQNNGV. The CDR3 runs 13 residues. With 4 bases removed from V and 3 bases from J, the gap between germline ends came to 10 bases. The CDR3 spells CASSSRLDYEQYF. CDR3 nucleotide sequence: TGTGCCAGCAGCTCCAGACTGGACTACGAGCAGTACTTC.

The chain employs TRBV14 and TRBJ1-6, with D tentatively TRBD1 (5 bases). Looked up from germline, CDR1 is SGHDN and CDR2 is FVKESK. V lost 7 bases and J lost 10, with 17 bases in between. The CDR3 has 14 amino acids. CDR3 bases: TGTGCCAGCATCCCAGGGTGGGGGGTATCACCCCTCCACTTT. It encodes CASIPGWGVSPLHF.

The chain recombines TRBV2 with TRBJ1-2, with 7 positions matching TRBD1. V shed 5 bases, J shed 1 base, and the junction held 10 bases outside the gene matches. The CDR3 contains 16 residues. Germline V lookup: CDR1 SNHLY, CDR2 FYNNEI. The CDR3 is CASSLTPGQINYGYTF. In DNA, the CDR3 is TGTGCCAGCAGTCTTACCCCGGGACAGATTAACTATGGCTACACCTTC. The full variable domain, completed using reference TRBV2 and TRBJ1-2, is EPEVTQTPSHQVTQMGQEVILRCVPISNHLYFYWYRQILGQKVEFLVSFYNNEISEKSEIFDDQFSVERPDGSNFTLKIRSTKLEDSAMYFCASSLTPGQINYGYTFGSGTRLTVV.

In the case of this clonotype: The CDR3 does not close with the conserved phenylalanine or tryptophan, likely indicating a read error. The DNA is left out, because the CDR3 cannot be placed on it with certainty; the CDR3 is given as TCRdb lists it. The chain has TRBV10-3 and TRBJ2-7; TRBD1, the D gene given by the table, was not confirmed from the DNA. The CDR3 is 11 amino acids long, termini counted. Germline values: CDR1 ENHRY, CDR2 SYGVKD. CDR3 amino acids: CAISDDRVPNT.

This chain uses TRBV19 with TRBJ2-2, with 9 bases lining up with TRBD1. Trimming removed 9 bases from V and 1 base from J; junction bases left unmatched: 9. Per the germline V gene, CDR1 is LNHDA and CDR2 is SQIVND (reference sequence). There are 16 residues in the CDR3. CDR3 protein: CASRSQGARNTGELFF. CDR3 sequence (DNA): TGTGCCAGCAGGTCACAGGGGGCTAGGAACACCGGGGAGCTGTTTTTT.

This clonotype was picked up many times. The rearrangement uses TRBV12-3 or TRBV12-4 and TRBJ1-5; D is uncertain. V was pared by 3 bases and J by 2 bases, with 11 bases between. This CDR3 is 15 amino acids long. The CDR3 coding sequence is TGTGCCAGCAGTTTTGTGGGAAGGGGCAATCAGCCCCAGCATTTT. Translation: CASSFVGRGNQPQHF.

This clonotype was observed once. The chain recombines TRBV7-8 with TRBJ2-5, with D maybe TRBD2 (7 bases). Germline CDR1 is SGHVS and CDR2 is FQNEAQ. The V gene lost 7 bases and the J gene lost 5 bases, with 14 bases spanning the gap. CDR3 length: 13 residues. CDR3 nucleotide sequence: TGTGCCAGCACGGGGGGCCTAGGGGAGACCCAGTACTTC. Amino acids: CASTGGLGETQYF.

The CDR3 region is CASSFNNEQFF. The CDR3 bases are TGTGCCAGCAGCTTTAACAATGAGCAGTTCTTC. The chain recombines TRBV7-9 with TRBJ2-1; no reliable D call. Germline V gives CDR1 SEHNR, CDR2 FQNEAQ (reference sequence). The CDR3 runs 11 residues. V lost 3 bases to trimming and J lost 5 bases, with 2 bases between them.

The rearrangement uses TRBV10-3 and TRBJ2-5, with D possibly TRBD1 on 6 matching bases. Per the germline V gene, CDR1 is ENHRY and CDR2 is SYGVKD. The CDR3 extends over 11 amino acids. V shed 6 bases and J shed 7 bases, with 9 bases lying between them. DNA of the CDR3: TGTGCCATCAGGGACAGCGTGACCCAGTACTTC. Translated, it gives CAIRDSVTQYF.

In this sample, this clonotype turned up many times. V and J are TRBV7-9 and TRBJ2-7; D is undetermined. This CDR3 region has 13 residues. Per germline, CDR1 SEHNR and CDR2 FQNEAQ (reference sequence). The V end was cut by 5 bases, the J end by 5 bases, with 13 bases between. The chain's CDR3 is CASSQDGGHEQYF. DNA for the CDR3: TGTGCCAGCAGCCAAGATGGCGGACACGAGCAGTACTTC.

This clonotype occurred a few times. This chain joins TRBV12-3 or TRBV12-4 and TRBJ1-5; TRBD1 agrees at 7 bases. The ends lost 8 bases at V and 5 bases at J; junction bases unmatched: 6. The CDR3 runs 13 residues. The CDR3 protein is CASATQGDQPQHF. CDR3 coding DNA: TGTGCCAGCGCCACCCAGGGGGATCAGCCCCAGCATTTT.

This clonotype has ten or more counts. This chain connects TRBV4-1 to TRBJ1-1; maybe TRBD1 (6 bases). The CDR3 has 14 residues. Germline V gene data show CDR1 as MGHRA and CDR2 as YSYEKL. Trimming took off 0 bases at V and 4 bases at J, with 9 bases between the two ends. The DNA of the CDR3 is TGCGCCAGCAGCCAAGACGGAGGGGGCACTGAAGCTTTCTTT. This gives the protein CASSQDGGGTEAFF.

CDR3: CASSSWDSEAFF. CDR3 coding DNA: TGTGCCAGCAGCTCATGGGACTCTGAAGCTTTCTTT. The rearrangement joins TRBV7-9 to TRBJ1-1, with TRBD1 as a possible D gene (5 bases). CDR1 SEHNR and CDR2 FQNEAQ come from the germline V gene (reference sequence). This CDR3 is built from 12 residues. Trimming cost V 4 bases and J 6 bases, with 9 bases left between them.

This clonotype was counted only a few times. The genes are TRBV28 and TRBJ1-5; the D is unclear. This CDR3 is built from 13 residues. V lost 9 bases to trimming and J lost 2 bases, with 11 bases between them. Germline V lookup: CDR1 MDHEN, CDR2 SYDVKM. The CDR3 protein is CASHLTGNQPQHF. The CDR3 DNA follows: TGTGCCAGTCACCTAACTGGCAATCAGCCCCAGCATTTT.